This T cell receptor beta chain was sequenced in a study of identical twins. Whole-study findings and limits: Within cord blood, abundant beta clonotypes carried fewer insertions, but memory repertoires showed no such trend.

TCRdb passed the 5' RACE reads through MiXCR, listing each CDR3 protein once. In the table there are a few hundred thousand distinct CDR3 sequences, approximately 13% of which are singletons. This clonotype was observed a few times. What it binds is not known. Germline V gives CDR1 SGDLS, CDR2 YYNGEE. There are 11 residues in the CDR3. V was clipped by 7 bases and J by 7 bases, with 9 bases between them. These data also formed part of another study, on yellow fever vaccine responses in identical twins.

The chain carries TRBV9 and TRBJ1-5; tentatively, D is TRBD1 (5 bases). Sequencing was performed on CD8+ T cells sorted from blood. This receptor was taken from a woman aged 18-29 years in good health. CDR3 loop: CASGGRQPQHF. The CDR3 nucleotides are TGTGCCAGCGGGGGGAGGCAGCCCCAGCATTTT. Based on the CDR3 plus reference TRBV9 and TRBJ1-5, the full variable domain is DSGVTQTPKHLITATGQRVTLRCSPRSGDLSVYWYQQSLDQGLQFLIQYYNGEERAKGNILERFSAQQFPDLHSELNLSSLELGDSALYFCASGGRQPQHFGDGTRLSIL.